The T cell receptor (beta chain) under discussion was sequenced for a study of blood T cell repertoires in COVID-19. V lost 4 bases and J lost 1, with 5 bases in between. This CDR3 region has 14 residues. The V gene's germline CDR1 is MNHEY and CDR2 SVGAGI. Sequenced by immunoSEQ multiplex PCR; TCRdb stores in-frame clones only, minus some. The sample has about 75,000 clones, 79% seen once. This receptor was obtained from a woman of 80 years or more with active or convalescent COVID-19. V and J are TRBV6-5 and TRBJ2-6, with no clear D. Source material: peripheral blood. CDR3 DNA sequence: TGTGCCAGCAGTTCCCTATCTGGGGCCAACGTCCTGACTTTC. The encoded protein is CASSSLSGANVLTF.